The clone carrying this T cell receptor (beta chain) has a handful of counts. The CDR3 extends over 15 amino acids. Trimming took 2 bases from V and 2 from J, leaving 10 bases between them. Germline CDR1 WNHNN, CDR2 SYGVQD (reference sequence). Here immunoSEQ multiplex PCR was the method, and the copy in TCRdb shows in-frame clones only, minus some. The data show under 95,000 clones, roughly 87% seen once. This sample was included in a study of OX40 agonist ivuxolimab in advanced cancers. The TCR comes from an adult with an advanced solid tumor such as melanoma, head and neck, liver or kidney cancer. The source material was CD4+ or CD8+ T cells sorted from blood, sampled in a trial of the OX40 agonist ivuxolimab. This chain joins TRBV10-1 and TRBJ1-5; D unresolved. The CDR3 coding sequence is TGCGCCAGCAGTGAGACAGCCCAAGGCAATCAGCCCCAGCATTTT. This gives the protein CASSETAQGNQPQHF.